This TCR beta chain was observed in a study of Ad26.COV2.S vaccination and SARS-CoV-2 variants. The table came from immunoSEQ multiplex PCR; TCRdb's copy has only in-frame clones and leaves some out. The sample consists of under 150,000 clones, 86% of them appearing once. This clone appeared a single time. The antigen is unknown. General study points: People who got the vaccine or the placebo had similar non-spike TCR breadth.

From germline, CDR1 is ENHRY and CDR2 SYGVKD. The CDR3 contains 16 residues. V was pared by 0 bases and J by 7 bases, with 16 bases between. The chain employs TRBV10-3 and TRBJ2-1; no firm D call. Specimen: peripheral blood, collected after recovery from COVID-19. The TCR comes from a human donor who had recovered from COVID-19. CDR3 residues: CAISESGTSSGNEQFF. The CDR3, as DNA: TGTGCCATCAGTGAGTCCGGCACTTCCAGTGGGAATGAGCAGTTCTTC.